The 29 T cell receptor beta chains given below trace back to one sample, sequenced in a study of cytomegalovirus exposure and HLA in healthy donors. 60 Vbeta and 13 Jbeta primers were used in PCR. Repertoires were generated with immunoSEQ multiplex PCR, while TCRdb's copy carries only in-frame clones and drops some. This table has over 100,000 clones, more than 75% appearing once. The specimen sequenced was PBMCs. These receptors originate from a female donor in good health and CMV-seronegative.

The chain recombines TRBV15 with TRBJ2-5; 8 bases align to TRBD1. V lost 4 bases to trimming and J lost 7 bases; unmatched junction nucleotides: 8. Germline CDR1 reads LNHNV; CDR2 reads YYDKDF (reference sequence). This CDR3 spans 14 amino acids. In DNA, the CDR3 is TGTGCCACCAGCATGGGGACAGGAGCCTCGACCCAGTACTTC. The encoded protein is CATSMGTGASTQYF.

This sequence joins TRBV11-1 and TRBJ1-1; 9 bases map to TRBD1. The CDR3 sequence is 16 residues long. The germline V gene encodes CDR1 SGHAT and CDR2 FQDESV (reference sequence). V lost 4 bases, J lost 3 bases, and 9 bases stayed unmatched. In nucleotides, the CDR3 is TGTGCCAGCAGCTCCGGGTGGGACAGGGACGACACTGAAGCTTTCTTT. Protein sequence: CASSSGWDRDDTEAFF.

The V call is TRBV4-3, the J call TRBJ1-1, with D possibly matching TRBD1 (6 bases). The CDR3 runs 16 residues. V shed 1 base and J shed 5 bases, with 17 bases lying between them. Per the germline V gene, CDR1 is LGHNA and CDR2 is YSLEER. The CDR3 DNA is TGCGCCAGCAGCCAAGTTCTATTCAGGGGATTAACTGAAGCTTTCTTT. Its protein product is CASSQVLFRGLTEAFF.

The rearrangement links TRBV27 to TRBJ2-4, with TRBD2 as a possible D gene (5 bases). V lost 6 bases and J 9 bases, leaving 18 bases between the germline ends. In germline, CDR1 is MNHEY, CDR2 SMNVEV (reference sequence). This CDR3 has 14 residues. This chain's CDR3 is CASREVQVPIIQYF. The CDR3 DNA follows: TGTGCCAGCAGGGAGGTGCAGGTGCCGATCATTCAGTACTTC.

The chain has TRBV5-3 and TRBJ2-7, with D possibly being TRBD2 (6 bases). TRBV5-3 has ORF status, its function being uncertain. This CDR3 region has 15 residues. Deletions cut 5 bases from V and 7 bases from J, with 22 bases between. CDR3 amino acids: CARRREVAALWEQYF. The CDR3 DNA reads TGTGCCAGAAGAAGGGAGGTTGCTGCACTTTGGGAGCAGTACTTC.

V usage is TRBV5-3 and J usage is TRBJ2-7; 12 nucleotides line up with TRBD2. TRBV5-3 is placed among ORFs of uncertain function. After removal of 3 bases from V and 4 bases from J, the junction contained 8 bases not matched to a gene. The CDR3 is made up of 16 amino acids. The CDR3 is CARSSRLAGALYEQYF. DNA for the CDR3: TGTGCCAGAAGCTCAAGACTAGCGGGAGCCCTTTACGAGCAGTACTTC.

The rearrangement joins TRBV7-8 to TRBJ2-3; 12 bases line up with TRBD2. V was clipped by 8 bases and J by 2 bases; unmatched bases: 14. From germline, CDR1 is SGHVS and CDR2 FQNEAQ. CDR3 length equals 18 residues. The CDR3 reads CASQKGGLAGGFTDTQYF. DNA for the CDR3: TGTGCCAGCCAAAAGGGAGGGCTAGCGGGAGGGTTCACAGATACGCAGTATTTT.

The rearrangement links TRBV29-1 to TRBJ1-2; D ambiguous. This CDR3 is 13 amino acids long. Germline CDR1 SQVTM, CDR2 ANQGSEA. V was pared by 4 bases and J by 6 bases, with 15 bases between. The CDR3 is CSVVGRAGDGYTF. The CDR3 nucleotides are TGCAGCGTTGTAGGCAGAGCCGGGGATGGCTACACCTTC.

The V and J genes are TRBV6-5 and TRBJ1-1; TRBD1 matches at 9 bases. Trimming removed 8 bases from V and 0 bases from J; junction bases left unmatched: 4. This CDR3 comprises 14 residues. CDR1 and CDR2 (germline): MNHEY, SVGAGI. DNA for the CDR3: TGTGCCAGCTCCAGGGACAGGGTGAACACTGAAGCTTTCTTT. Protein: CASSRDRVNTEAFF.

The chain couples TRBV28 to TRBJ2-4; a weak D match, TRBD2 (6 bases). The V gene lost 2 bases and the J gene lost 7 bases, with 9 bases spanning the gap. The CDR3 consists of 13 residues. Per germline, CDR1 MDHEN and CDR2 SYDVKM. CDR3 in amino acids: CASSLTSMNIQYF. Written as DNA, the CDR3 is TGTGCCAGCAGTTTAACTAGCATGAACATTCAGTACTTC. The full variable domain, its missing parts supplied by reference TRBV28 and TRBJ2-4, is DVKVTQSSRYLVKRTGEKVFLECVQDMDHENMFWYRQDPGLGLRLIYFSYDVKMKEKGDIPEGYSVSREKKERFSLILESASTNQTSMYLCASSLTSMNIQYFGAGTRLSVL.

The chain uses TRBV29-1 and TRBJ1-4; TRBD1 matches 9 bases. CDR1 and CDR2 (germline): SQVTM, ANQGSEA. The V segment lost 7 bases and the J segment 0 bases; nucleotides outside the gene matches: 0. The CDR3 contains 13 residues. CDR3 sequence: CSGQGATNEKLFF. In nucleotides, the CDR3 is TGCAGCGGACAGGGGGCAACTAATGAAAAACTGTTTTTT.

The rearrangement uses TRBV5-6 and TRBJ2-7; no firm D call. The V end was cut by 1 base, the J end by 7 bases, with 9 bases between. Germline CDR1 SGHDT, CDR2 YYEEEE. The CDR3 length is 12 residues. The DNA of the CDR3 is TGTGCCAGCAGCTTGTCCCTTAGTGAGCAGTACTTC. This translates into CASSLSLSEQYF.

The sample holds a few counts of this clone. The rearrangement uses TRBV19 and TRBJ2-5, with TRBD2 as a possible D gene (6 bases). The V end lost 5 bases, the J end lost 7 bases, and 23 bases lay between the germline ends. Germline-derived CDR1 and CDR2 are LNHDA and SQIVND (reference sequence). The CDR3 is 16 amino acids. Written as DNA, the CDR3 is TGTGCCAGTAGTCCAGGGATCGGCGGGACGCTAGGGACCCAGTACTTC. Its protein product is CASSPGIGGTLGTQYF. The full variable domain, in which reference TRBV19 and TRBJ2-5 provide the parts outside the CDR3, is DGGITQSPKYLFRKEGQNVTLSCEQNLNHDAMYWYRQDPGQGLRLIYYSQIVNDFQKGDIAEGYSVSREKKESFPLTVTSAQKNPTAFYLCASSPGIGGTLGTQYFGPGTRLLVL.

The CDR3 bases are TGTGCCAGCAGCTTAGTGTCTCCCACTGAAGCTTTCTTT. Its protein is CASSLVSPTEAFF. The rearrangement links TRBV7-9 to TRBJ1-1; no firm D call. In germline, CDR1 is SEHNR, CDR2 FQNEAQ (reference sequence). V lost 1 base, J lost 4 bases, and 7 bases lay in between. This CDR3 has 13 residues. Variable domain in full (rest from reference TRBV7-9 and TRBJ1-1): DTGVSQNPRHKITKRGQNVTFRCDPISEHNRLYWYRQTLGQGPEFLTYFQNEAQLEKSRLLSDRFSAERPKGSFSTLEIQRTEQGDSAMYLCASSLVSPTEAFFGQGTRLTVV.

The chain combines TRBV27 with TRBJ1-4; perhaps TRBD1 as D (5 bases). The V gene's germline CDR1 is MNHEY and CDR2 SMNVEV (reference sequence). Trimming took off 0 bases at V and 10 bases at J, with 15 bases between the two ends. This CDR3 comprises 15 residues. CDR3 sequence reads: CASSLSHEGRRKLFF. CDR3 in DNA: TGTGCCAGCAGTTTATCCCACGAGGGGAGGCGAAAACTGTTTTTT.

The chain uses TRBV10-2 and TRBJ1-1; D unresolved. V was cut by 5 bases and J by 6 bases, with 13 bases left in between. The CDR3 covers 13 residues. In germline, CDR1 is WSHSY, CDR2 SAAADI. CDR3 DNA sequence: TGCGCCAGCAGTCCGAGGGTCGGCGCTGAAGCTTTCTTT. Its protein is CASSPRVGAEAFF.

The chain uses TRBV2 and TRBJ2-5; 9 nucleotides align to TRBD2. The DNA end favors TRBJ2-7, so the J call may be wrong. The CDR3 extends over 15 amino acids. Germline CDR1 SNHLY, CDR2 FYNNEI. The CDR3 region is CASMTGTSPSYEQYF. The CDR3 coding sequence is TGTGCCAGCATGACCGGGACTAGCCCTTCCTACGAGCAGTACTTC.

The CDR3 bases are TGTGCCACCAGCAGAGGACAGATCTCTGGGGCCAACGTCCTGACTTTC. As protein: CATSRGQISGANVLTF. This chain links TRBV15 with TRBJ2-6; a weak D match, TRBD1 (5 bases). V lost 1 base to trimming and J lost 0 bases, with 7 bases between them. Germline CDR1 is LNHNV and CDR2 is YYDKDF (reference sequence). The CDR3 length is 16 residues.

In the case of this clone: Other DNA variants within this sample encode the same CDR3. This rearrangement joins TRBV28 to TRBJ2-7, with D hard to call. The V end lost 2 bases, the J end lost 1 base, and 3 bases lay between the germline ends. The CDR3 totals 12 residues. Germline CDR1 reads MDHEN; CDR2 reads SYDVKM. CDR3: CASSLESYEQYF. The CDR3 region has the DNA TGTGCCAGCAGTTTAGAGTCCTACGAGCAGTACTTC.

J is TRBJ1-1 and V is TRBV2, with TRBD1 matching 9 bases. This CDR3 comprises 14 residues. Looked up from germline, CDR1 is SNHLY and CDR2 is FYNNEI. V shed 6 bases and J 0 bases; nucleotides not matched to a gene: 2. The CDR3: CASRGTGMNTEAFF. The CDR3 DNA is TGTGCCAGCAGAGGGACAGGGATGAACACTGAAGCTTTCTTT.

The rearrangement links TRBV14 to TRBJ2-7; TRBD1 aligns across 8 bases. The CDR3 covers 15 residues. Germline CDR1 reads SGHDN; CDR2 reads FVKESK. V shed 4 bases, J shed 7 bases, and the junction held 12 bases outside the gene matches. In DNA, the CDR3 is TGTGCCAGCAGCCGCCAGCGGACAGGGCTGGAGGAGCAGTACTTC. Its translation is CASSRQRTGLEEQYF.

This clone occurred once. The chain joins TRBV7-9 to TRBJ2-3; 9 nucleotides align to TRBD1. Germline trimming cut 7 bases from V and 6 bases from J; bases unmatched to any gene: 5. The CDR3 runs to 13 residues. The V gene's germline CDR1 is SEHNR and CDR2 FQNEAQ (reference sequence). The CDR3 DNA reads TGTGCCAGCAACCCGACAGGGGGGGATACGCAGTATTTT. This encodes CASNPTGGDTQYF. Together with reference TRBV7-9 and TRBJ2-3, the CDR3 gives the full variable domain: DTGVSQNPRHKITKRGQNVTFRCDPISEHNRLYWYRQTLGQGPEFLTYFQNEAQLEKSRLLSDRFSAERPKGSFSTLEIQRTEQGDSAMYLCASNPTGGDTQYFGPGTRLTVL.

The V and J genes are TRBV6-1 and TRBJ1-5; D not resolved. Per the germline V gene, CDR1 is MNHNS and CDR2 is SASEGT. V was shortened by 5 bases and J by 3 bases, with 8 bases between the two germline ends. The CDR3 extends over 13 amino acids. CDR3 sequence reads: CASSRQLNQPQHF. For the CDR3, the DNA is TGTGCCAGCAGTAGACAACTCAATCAGCCCCAGCATTTT.

CDR3 sequence reads: CASRTGTAIPYEQYF. For the CDR3, the DNA is TGTGCCAGCAGGACCGGGACAGCCATTCCCTACGAGCAGTACTTC. The J gene is TRBJ2-7, the V gene TRBV28, with 7 positions matching TRBD1. V lost 6 bases to trimming and J lost 2 bases; unmatched junction nucleotides: 10. Germline V gene sequence: CDR1 MDHEN, CDR2 SYDVKM. The CDR3 extends over 15 amino acids.

This clone was detected only a few times. The rearrangement joins TRBV5-4 to TRBJ1-2; 7 nucleotides align to TRBD1. This CDR3 is built from 14 residues. The junction had 9 bases not matched to a gene; V was cut back by 4 bases and J by 6 bases. Germline loops: CDR1 SGHNT, CDR2 YYREEE (reference sequence). In nucleotides, the CDR3 is TGTGCCAGCAGCCTTCCTACAGGGGCCCATGGCTACACCTTC. Translated: CASSLPTGAHGYTF.

The CDR3 region has the DNA TGTGCCAGCTCAGCATCTTCCCTCGGGGGCACTGAAGCTTTCTTT. The encoded protein is CASSASSLGGTEAFF. The V gene is TRBV18, the J gene TRBJ1-1, with D perhaps TRBD1 (5 bases). Germline V gene lookup returns CDR1 KGHSH and CDR2 LQKENI. The CDR3 spans 15 residues. The V and J ends lost 5 bases and 4 bases respectively, with 17 bases between them. Drawing the rest from reference TRBV18 and TRBJ1-1, the complete variable domain is NAGVMQNPRHLVRRRGQEARLRCSPMKGHSHVYWYRQLPEEGLKFMVYLQKENIIDESGMPKERFSAEFPKEGPSILRIQQVVRGDSAAYFCASSASSLGGTEAFFGQGTRLTVV.

This clone has a single count. V usage is TRBV19 and J usage is TRBJ2-3; TRBD1 might be the D (6 bases). This CDR3 is built from 15 residues. The germline gives CDR1 LNHDA, CDR2 SQIVND (reference sequence). Trimming removed 3 bases at V and 5 bases at J, with 15 bases between. The CDR3 DNA reads as TGTGCCAGTAGTATGGTACAGGGAAGGCGAGATACGCAGTATTTT. Protein: CASSMVQGRRDTQYF.

This clone has a single count. This chain links TRBV4-3 with TRBJ2-2; 14 bases match TRBD2. This CDR3 is 21 amino acids long. Germline V gives CDR1 LGHNA, CDR2 YSLEER. V trimming: 3 bases; J trimming: 6 bases; junction bases outside the gene matches: 18. Here the CDR3 reads CASSHLSPPGLAGDGAGELFF. The DNA of the CDR3 is TGCGCCAGCAGCCATTTGTCCCCTCCGGGACTAGCGGGAGATGGGGCCGGGGAGCTGTTTTTT.

This clone appeared a few times. The genes are TRBV28 and TRBJ2-5, with D possibly TRBD2 on 5 matching bases. The J call may be in error: the DNA end matches TRBJ2-7 better. This CDR3 has 14 residues. The germline gives CDR1 MDHEN, CDR2 SYDVKM. The CDR3 DNA reads TGTGCCAGCAGTTCCCGGGGTATGTCCTACGAGCAGTACTTC. It translates to CASSSRGMSYEQYF.